Sequencing of this T cell receptor (beta chain) was carried out in a study of cytomegalovirus exposure and HLA in healthy donors (dated by TCRdb to about 2017). For the study in its entirety: An earlier analysis of a few hundred of the donors reported 250 to 350 Gb of sequence data and 117 million unique TCR beta sequences obtained from about 179 million T cells. An early release covering roughly 640 HLA-typed donors comprised about 310 gigabases of sequencing data and some 79 million unique TCR sequences. Of the approximately 400 genotyped donors, less than 90% were placed in the genetic ancestry cluster associated with self-reported Caucasian donors. The study aimed to test whether signatures of past pathogen exposure could be identified by cataloging public T cell receptors. The study profiled the T cell repertoires of hundreds of subjects by immunosequencing and related them to cytomegalovirus serostatus. Besides the first cohort of approximately 670 subjects, a separate validation cohort made up of 120 or so different subjects was used. To predict cytomegalovirus infection status, the study combined high-throughput TCR immunosequencing, statistical association of individual TCRs with disease status, and machine learning. To study patterns of TCR occurrence, a later analysis re-analyzed previously published TCR beta repertoires from more than 550 donors and added high-resolution HLA genotyping. The later analysis used no new phenotypic data to find candidate immune exposures, relying instead on TCR beta sequences and their occurrence across donors. In an earlier analysis of 550 to 700 of the donors, high-throughput TCR beta sequencing was used to judge whether each TCR beta V gene segment behaved as functional or pseudogenic. Alongside the repertoire data, information on donor age, sex, ethnicity and CMV serostatus was compiled. A later genetic analysis took genome-wide SNP genotypes for about 55% of the 666 donors and used that subset as a discovery cohort. Every discovery cohort repertoire had been produced on one sequencing platform. HLA typing covered class I and class II loci at four-digit resolution. Typing coverage varied by locus: about 620-630 donors for A, B, C, DRB1 and DQB1; roughly 510 for DQA1; approximately 570 for DPA1; around 490 for DPB1. Several DR-DQ haplotypes were treated as single units for association and clustering because of strong linkage in the cohort. Among 398 genotyped donors of the cohort, an average of approximately 200,000 unique TCR beta nucleotide sequences was sequenced per donor, of which 15% to 20% were non-productive.

The CDR3, cysteine through phenylalanine, is 15 amino acids long. CDR3 DNA only is kept here, 45 bases in frame from base 1. CDR1 and CDR2 are read off the germline V gene as MNHNS and SASEGT. Between the V and J ends, shortened by 4 bases and 0 bases respectively, the junction contains 10 bases. Study-wide findings and limitations: In an earlier analysis of some 500 of the donors, most TCR beta V segments were observed in productive rearrangements about 90% or about 30% of the time, broadly matching IMGT annotations. This cohort had only TCR beta chains sequenced, and the lack of alpha or paired-chain data limited which features could be detected. According to the authors, the approach could potentially be generalized to other disease states and immunological phenotypes. A group of highly shared sequence variants was considered likely to be a technical artifact of the sequencing pipeline. In a later analysis, about 17,000 TCR beta sequences were associated with specific HLA alleles at a false discovery rate of 0.05. For the cohort, immune exposure information was limited to CMV serostatus. Some IMGT-functional V segments, including TRBV6-2 and TRBV6-3, could not be told apart with the 87-base-pair reads, so those segments were excluded. In a later analysis, HLA-associated TCR beta chains showed more clonal expansion and lower generation probabilities than non-associated chains that were equally common. Assigning TCR associations to individual alleles was difficult when HLA alleles, especially DR and DQ, strongly co-occurred. Because counts were too low, some 16 rarely observed V segments, including chromosome 9 orphons, were excluded from the earlier analysis of several hundred of the donors. A later analysis found that most CMV-associated TCR beta chains appeared HLA-restricted, with HLA associations seemingly driven largely by CMV exposure. Correlated functional status among segregating V segments might reflect linkage disequilibrium, but an unknown experimental factor could not be ruled out. Compared with the 666-donor mean, donors in an Asian-associated ancestry cluster had fewer N-insertions in productive TCRs, according to a later genetic analysis. Sequencing depth was assumed to be roughly uniform across donors in the presence/absence analyses, though that assumption may not hold. Most TCR sequences were observed very rarely across donors, whereas some public TCRs were present in many individuals. A further reported finding was that TCR beta sequences accurately predicted the HLA-A and HLA-B alleles for most subjects in the first cohort. Cytomegalovirus status was reported to be diagnosed by the classifier with high specificity and sensitivity in both the original and validation cohorts. In a later analysis, TCR association rates were found to vary across HLA loci, with the most associated TCRs seen for DRB1 alleles and the fewest for HLA-C alleles. V-gene and J-gene trimming of TCR beta chains was associated with a missense DCLRE1C variant in a later genetic analysis, and the association was replicated in an independent cohort. The study listed 164 TCR beta chains as associated with cytomegalovirus. HLA typing was unavailable for some donors at each locus, so association tests used only the typed subset. Three of the identified cytomegalovirus-associated TCR beta chains were confirmed in vitro to be specific for cytomegalovirus antigens. In a later analysis, several top co-occurrence clusters were reported to appear linked to parvovirus B19, influenza, CMV and Epstein-Barr virus.

This clone showed up just a few times. It has no known antigen specificity. Qualities for individual bases were not recorded, and no much larger clone is one base off. The cohort was made up of 650 to 700 healthy bone marrow donors. At the time of sampling, all cohort members were nominally healthy, though unrecorded immune exposures were likely present. The donor was CMV seropositive and was included in the group of 300 or so seropositive cohort members. Every donor gave a peripheral blood sample, and the peripheral blood mononuclear cells from that sample were used for TCR beta sequencing. The Qiagen DNeasy Blood Extraction Kit was used to extract genomic DNA from the blood cell samples. The method behind the library was the immunoSEQ multiplex PCR assay. The multiplex PCR relied on a mix of 60 forward primers for TCR Vbeta segments and 13 reverse primers for TCR Jbeta segments. The CDR3 region of rearranged TCR beta genes was amplified from genomic DNA by a multiplex PCR assay. Amplified TCR beta libraries were sequenced as 87-base-pair reads on the Illumina HiSeq System. The paper's data handling went like this. Across the 600 to 700 repertoires, a later analysis counted about 81 million unique TCR beta chains, roughly 11 million of which were shared by at least two donors. A nearest-neighbor algorithm error-corrected the raw reads and collapsed the reads into unique sequences, merging closely related sequences to remove PCR and sequencing errors. CDR3 sequences were aligned to IMGT reference sequences to assign V, D and J gene segments. For a sequence to be retained, a match of at least six nucleotides was required to both a V gene segment and a J gene segment. A rearrangement counted as productive if the CDR3 had no stop codons and remained in frame with V and J, and every other rearrangement counted as non-productive. Following IMGT convention, CDR3 was defined as the stretch from the second conserved V-encoded cysteine up to the conserved J-encoded phenylalanine. Sequences without an unambiguous match to a single V gene segment were excluded from the earlier analysis of 587 of the donors. An earlier analysis of a few hundred of the donors classified V segments as functional when productive rearrangements were above 56.7% and as segregating when the standard deviation between donors was above 5%. A statistical classification framework was built to diagnose cytomegalovirus status from the catalog of TCR beta chain sequences. A later analysis assigned V and J genes by comparing TCR nucleotide sequences with IMGT/GENE-DB human TR gene sequences. A later analysis assigned CDR3 sequences and most-parsimonious VDJ recombination scenarios with the TCRdist pipeline. In a later analysis, every TCR beta chain was defined by the combination of its CDR3 amino acid sequence and its V-gene family, and reads without a unique V-gene family were dropped. In a later analysis, 550 to 650 highly shared, low-generation-probability nucleotide sequences were removed to address suspected cross-contamination and a sequencing artifact. In a later analysis, a clonal expansion index was calculated for each public chain from normalized within-repertoire ranks of inferred template counts. In a later analysis, generation probabilities were computed using a VDJ recombination model fitted to out-of-frame rearrangements, and the results were checked against IGoR. A later analysis scored TCR-TCR, TCR-HLA and TCR-CMV co-occurrence with hypergeometric tests, applying a repertoire-size bias correction to TCR pairs. A later analysis estimated false discovery rates by permuting HLA or CMV assignments 20 times. In a later analysis, co-occurring TCRs were grouped using DBSCAN, and TCRdist sequence similarity was added for clustering within HLA-allele-positive subsets. Co-occurrence clustering excluded repertoires with fewer than 30,000 or more than 120,000 public chains, plus five with anomalous nucleotide sharing. TCRdb obtained this table from immuneACCESS and retained in-frame rearrangements with V and J assigned. These tables miss some clones; where compared with another copy, unresolved V genes account for less than half of the shortfall, and the remainder is unexplained. For V, J and clone size, that table is used; D and trimming come from the DNA. In this sample the table shows about 150,000 clones, almost 85% of which occur a single time. Roughly 5.2% of the sample is held by the ten biggest clonotypes.

The sequencing input was PBMCs. This chain is built from TRBV6-1 and TRBJ1-3; confidence is insufficient to name the D gene. The origin of this receptor is a girl aged 10-17 years in good health and CMV-seropositive. The DNA sequence is as follows: TGTGCCAGCAGTGTGCTGGGAGACTCTGGAAACACCATATATTTT. Protein translation: CASSVLGDSGNTIYF.